This is a list of T cell receptor beta chains from one sample in a study of low-dose radiotherapy and immunotherapy resistance in tumors. A single record per CDR3 protein comes from TCRdb applying MiXCR to the reads. The sample shows 40,000 or so distinct CDR3 sequences, approximately 26% of them seen only once. The input for sequencing was PBMCs, taken after low-dose radiotherapy plus immunotherapy. The receptors stem from a male donor with prostate cancer. Each CDR3 is given with its conserved first and last residue. A D gene is named only where the DNA matches it firmly. A clone size is listed for some rows: how often the clone was seen (once, few, many), or a class if it is expanded.

j_call clone_size d_call v_call cdr3_nt cdr3_aa
TRBJ2-7 many TRBD1 TRBV5-1 TGCGCCAGCAGCCTTGGACAGGGGGCCTACGAGCAGTACTTC CASSLGQGAYEQYF
TRBJ2-7 . TRBD1 TRBV5-1 TGCGCCAGCAGCTACGGACAGGGCGAGCAGTACTTC CASSYGQGEQYF
TRBJ2-1 . TRBD1 TRBV10-3 TGTGCCATCAGAGCAGACAGGGGAGGCGATGAGCAGTTCTTC CAIRADRGGDEQFF
TRBJ1-5 many . TRBV6-6 TGTGCCAGTTCCGCAGGGGCTGGAAGCAATCAGCCCCAGCATTTT CASSAGAGSNQPQHF
TRBJ2-3 . TRBD2 TRBV6-6 TGTGCCAGCAGTTACTCAGGGCTAGCGGGGGGGCCCGATACGCAGTATTTT CASSYSGLAGGPDTQYF
TRBJ1-2 many . TRBV7-6 TGTGCCAGCAGCGGCGTCGGGGATTTGTTATTCTTC CASSGVGDLLFF
TRBJ1-5 many . TRBV6-5 TGTGCCAGCAGCCCCACAGGGCCAGGACAGCCCCAGCATTTT CASSPTGPGQPQHF
TRBJ1-1 many . TRBV7-2 TGTGCCAGCGGGTCTGGTGTGAACACTGAAGCTTTCTTT CASGSGVNTEAFF
TRBJ2-3 many . TRBV5-1 TGCGCCAGCAGCTTAGCCAGGGCCGGAACAGATACGCAGTATTTT CASSLARAGTDTQYF
TRBJ2-3 . TRBD1 TRBV12-3/TRBV12-4 TGTGCCAGCAGCAACCGGGACAGGGGCCGTTGGTTCCCAGATACGCAGTATTTT CASSNRDRGRWFPDTQYF
TRBJ2-7 many . TRBV6-6 TGTGCCAGCAGTTCTACCGGCCCAACACAATCCTACGAGCAGTACTTC CASSSTGPTQSYEQYF
TRBJ2-2 many TRBD2 TRBV6-6 TGTGCCAGCAGTTCCCGGACTAGCGGGAGACCCCAAAGAGGTGCCGGGGAGCTGTTTTTT CASSSRTSGRPQRGAGELFF
TRBJ2-5 many TRBD2 TRBV18 TGTGCCAGCTCACCAGCGGGACTAGTACTGGAGACCCAGTACTTC CASSPAGLVLETQYF
TRBJ2-1 once . TRBV5-4 TGTGCCAGCAGCTCCGACAAGAGCTCCTACAATGAGCAGTTCTTC CASSSDKSSYNEQFF
TRBJ2-1 many . TRBV20-1 TGCAGTGCTAGTGCAGGGCCCTACAATGAGCAGTTCTTC CSASAGPYNEQFF
TRBJ2-1 many TRBD2 TRBV11-2 TGTGCCAGCAGCACCAGACTAGCGCGGGGCAATGAGCAGTTCTTC CASSTRLARGNEQFF
TRBJ2-3 . . TRBV19 TGTGCCAGTAGCGTCACAGGGTCAGATACGCAGTATTTT CASSVTGSDTQYF
TRBJ2-3 . TRBD2 TRBV7-2 TGTGCCACCACGACTAGCGGGGGAATAGATACGCAGTATTTT CATTTSGGIDTQYF
TRBJ2-3 once . TRBV21-1 TGTGCCAGCAGCCCCAGCCGGGGCGATACGCAGTATTTT CASSPSRGDTQYF
TRBJ1-5 many . TRBV4-1 TGCGCCAGCAGCCAAGGAGGCGGAGGGCGGGGGCCCCAGCATTTT CASSQGGGGRGPQHF
TRBJ2-7 many . TRBV14 TGTGCCAGCAGCCTCGCGCATGGATCCGAGCAGTACTTC CASSLAHGSEQYF
TRBJ2-6 . TRBD1 TRBV29-1 TGCAGCGTTGAAGAAGGGGGCGCTGGGGCCAATGTCCTGACTTTC CSVEEGGAGANVLTF
TRBJ2-5 many TRBD2 TRBV6-5 TGTGCCAGCAGTTACTCTGCGGGAGGGAAGGGGACCCAGTACTTC CASSYSAGGKGTQYF
TRBJ1-4 many TRBD1 TRBV7-2 TGTGCCAGCAGCTTGCTGACAGGGCGTAATGAAAAACTGTTTTTT CASSLLTGRNEKLFF
TRBJ2-5 many . TRBV5-6 TGTGCCAGCAGCTTCCAAGAGACCCAGTACTTC CASSFQETQYF
TRBJ2-7 many . TRBV28 TGTGCCAGCAGTTTCGGCGAATACGAGCAGTACTTC CASSFGEYEQYF
TRBJ2-7 many TRBD1 TRBV5-3 TGTGCCAGCCGACTATTCGGACAGGGGGCACCCACCCACGAGCAGTACTTC CASRLFGQGAPTHEQYF
TRBJ2-7 few . TRBV2 TGTGCCAGCAGTCAAGACTACTACGAGCAGTACTTC CASSQDYYEQYF
TRBJ2-5 many . TRBV13 TGTGCCAGCAGCAAAGGGAGAGTGGGCGAGACCCAGTACTTC CASSKGRVGETQYF
TRBJ2-1 many . TRBV7-9 TGTGCCAGCAGCTTATCCGGGAGTAGCGATGAGCAGTTCTTC CASSLSGSSDEQFF
TRBJ2-5 many TRBD1 TRBV7-6 TGTGCCAGCAGCTCGACAGGGGCGCAAGAGACCCAGTACTTC CASSSTGAQETQYF
TRBJ1-2 many . TRBV29-1 TGCAGCGTTGTTGGCGGAGAAAGTACCTTC CSVVGGESTF
TRBJ2-1 many . TRBV29-1 TGCAGCGTTGGGGGAAACTACAATGAGCAGTTCTTC CSVGGNYNEQFF
TRBJ2-3 many TRBD2 TRBV28 TGTGCCAGCAGTTTAACTAGCGGAAGGAACACAGATACGCAGTATTTT CASSLTSGRNTDTQYF
TRBJ1-6 many . TRBV11-2 TGTGCCAGCAGCTTGGCCATAGCTTCACCCCTCCACTTT CASSLAIASPLHF
TRBJ1-1 . . TRBV4-1 TGCGCCAGCAGCCAAGGAATAGCGAACACTGAAGCTTTCTTT CASSQGIANTEAFF
TRBJ2-5 many . TRBV25-1 TGTGCCAGCGGCAGACAAGAGACCCAGTACTTC CASGRQETQYF
TRBJ2-3 many . TRBV5-1 TGCGCCAGCAGCCCGACCACAGATACGCAGTATTTT CASSPTTDTQYF
TRBJ2-1 many TRBD2 TRBV7-3 TGTGCCAGCAGCTTAACCCCCCCCCTTTTTCCGAGCGGGGGCTCGGAGCGCAATGAGCAGTTCTTC CASSLTPPLFPSGGSERNEQFF
TRBJ1-1 many . TRBV4-2 TGTGCCAGCAGCCAAGAATTGAGGGGGGGGACTGAAGCTTTCTTT CASSQELRGGTEAFF
TRBJ2-7 many TRBD1 TRBV7-3 TGTGCCAGCAGCCCGGGGGACAGGGTGTCCTACGAGCAGTACTTC CASSPGDRVSYEQYF
TRBJ1-5 once . TRBV6-6 TGTGCCAGCAGTTACTTGGGGGTTTTAGGGGGGAGCAATCAGCCCCAGCATTTT CASSYLGVLGGSNQPQHF
TRBJ2-3 many . TRBV6-5 TGTGCCAGCAGTTACTCAGGGATGAGCACAGATACGCAGTATTTT CASSYSGMSTDTQYF
TRBJ2-7 . TRBD2 TRBV27 TGTGCCAGCAGTTTAGAGACTAGCGGGATCGAGCAGTACTTC CASSLETSGIEQYF
TRBJ2-3 many TRBD1 TRBV6-1 TGTGCCAGCAGCCCCGGACAGGTTGGCACAGATACGCAGTATTTT CASSPGQVGTDTQYF
TRBJ1-5 many . TRBV2 TGTGCCAGCAGTGAAGCTATGGGGCCTCAGCCCCAGCATTTT CASSEAMGPQPQHF
TRBJ2-2 many . TRBV13 TGTGCCAGCAGTCCCCACCTGGGCACCGGGGAGCTGTTTTTT CASSPHLGTGELFF
TRBJ2-3 many TRBD2 TRBV11-2 TGTGCCAGCAGCTTGGTTAGCGGGGCTACAGATACGCAGTATTTT CASSLVSGATDTQYF
TRBJ2-7 many . TRBV20-1 TGCAGTGCTATGGGAGGAGGCGAGCAGTACTTC CSAMGGGEQYF
TRBJ2-7 many . TRBV9 TGTGCCAGCAGCGTAGGGGGTAGCGGCTACGAGCAGTACTTC CASSVGGSGYEQYF
TRBJ2-7 few TRBD1 TRBV19 TGTGCCAGTAGTGCTCCCCCTGGGACAGGGGGCAGAGAGCAGTACTTC CASSAPPGTGGREQYF
TRBJ1-1 few . TRBV10-3 TGTGCCATCAGTGAGTCTGCAGGGCCTGAAGCTTTCTTT CAISESAGPEAFF
TRBJ2-1 many TRBD1 TRBV6-1 TGTGCCAGCAGTGGTCCCGGGACAGGGGGTCTTAATGAGCAGTTCTTC CASSGPGTGGLNEQFF
TRBJ1-1 many . TRBV3-1 TGTGCCAGCAGCCCGCAGGGGTTCACTGAAGCTTTCTTT CASSPQGFTEAFF
TRBJ2-7 many TRBD1 TRBV5-8 TGTGCCAGCAGCTTTAGGGACAGTCCCTACGAGCAGTACTTC CASSFRDSPYEQYF
TRBJ2-7 many . TRBV12-3/TRBV12-4 TGTGCCAGCAGTATCCAGGACAGCTCCTACGAGCAGTACTTC CASSIQDSSYEQYF
TRBJ2-1 . TRBD2 TRBV6-4 TGTGCCAGCAGTCGGGCGGGAGAGTACAATGAGCAGTTCTTC CASSRAGEYNEQFF